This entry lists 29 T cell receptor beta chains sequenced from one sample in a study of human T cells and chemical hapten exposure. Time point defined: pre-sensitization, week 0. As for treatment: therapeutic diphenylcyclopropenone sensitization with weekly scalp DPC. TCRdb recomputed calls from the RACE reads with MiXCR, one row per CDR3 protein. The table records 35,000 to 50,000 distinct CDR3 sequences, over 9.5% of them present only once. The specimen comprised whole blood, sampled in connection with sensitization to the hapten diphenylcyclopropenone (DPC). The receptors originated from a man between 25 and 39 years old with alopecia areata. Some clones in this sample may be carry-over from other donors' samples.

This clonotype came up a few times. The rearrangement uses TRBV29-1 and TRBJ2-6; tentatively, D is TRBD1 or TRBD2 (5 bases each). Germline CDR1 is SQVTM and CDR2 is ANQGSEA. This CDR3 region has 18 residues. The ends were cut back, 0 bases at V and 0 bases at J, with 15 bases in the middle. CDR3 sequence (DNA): TGCAGCGTTGAAGAGAGGACCCGGGGCCTCTCTGGGGCCAACGTCCTGACTTTC. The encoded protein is CSVEERTRGLSGANVLTF.

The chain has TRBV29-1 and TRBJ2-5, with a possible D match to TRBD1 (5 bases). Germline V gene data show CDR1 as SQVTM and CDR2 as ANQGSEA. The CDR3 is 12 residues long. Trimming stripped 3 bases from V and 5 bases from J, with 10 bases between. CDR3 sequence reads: CSVDTGRETQYF. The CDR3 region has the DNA TGCAGCGTTGATACAGGCCGGGAGACCCAGTACTTC.

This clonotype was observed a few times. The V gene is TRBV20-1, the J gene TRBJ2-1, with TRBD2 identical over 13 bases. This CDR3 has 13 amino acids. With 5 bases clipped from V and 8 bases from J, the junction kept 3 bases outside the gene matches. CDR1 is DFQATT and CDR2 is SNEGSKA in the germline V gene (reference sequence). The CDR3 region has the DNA TGCAGTGCTGGACTAGCGGGAGTGTATGAGCAGTTCTTC. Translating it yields CSAGLAGVYEQFF.

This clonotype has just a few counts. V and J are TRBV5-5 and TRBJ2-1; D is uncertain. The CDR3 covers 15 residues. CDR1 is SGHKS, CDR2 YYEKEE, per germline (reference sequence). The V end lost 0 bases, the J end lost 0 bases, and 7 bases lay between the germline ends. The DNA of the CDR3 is TGTGCCAGCAGCTTGGGGGCCAGCTCCTACAATGAGCAGTTCTTC. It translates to CASSLGASSYNEQFF.

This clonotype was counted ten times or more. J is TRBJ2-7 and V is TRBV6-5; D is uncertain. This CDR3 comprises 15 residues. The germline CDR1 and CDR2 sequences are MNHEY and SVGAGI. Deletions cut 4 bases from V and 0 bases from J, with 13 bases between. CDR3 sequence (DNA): TGTGCCAGCAGTTCCCGCACAAGGTACTCCTACGAGCAGTACTTC. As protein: CASSSRTRYSYEQYF.

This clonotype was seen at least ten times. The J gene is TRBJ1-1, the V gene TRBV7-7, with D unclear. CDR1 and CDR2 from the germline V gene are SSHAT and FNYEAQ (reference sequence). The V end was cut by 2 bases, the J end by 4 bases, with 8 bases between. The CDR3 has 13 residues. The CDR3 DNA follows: TGTGCCAGCAGCTTATCTCTCTTCACTGAAGCTTTCTTT. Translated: CASSLSLFTEAFF.

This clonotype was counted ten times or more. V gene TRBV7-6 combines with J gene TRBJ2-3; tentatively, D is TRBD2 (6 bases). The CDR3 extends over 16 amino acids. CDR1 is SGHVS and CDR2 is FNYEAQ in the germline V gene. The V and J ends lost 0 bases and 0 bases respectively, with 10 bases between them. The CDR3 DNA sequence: TGTGCCAGCAGCTTAGCAGGAGGGGTTAGCACAGATACGCAGTATTTT. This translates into CASSLAGGVSTDTQYF.

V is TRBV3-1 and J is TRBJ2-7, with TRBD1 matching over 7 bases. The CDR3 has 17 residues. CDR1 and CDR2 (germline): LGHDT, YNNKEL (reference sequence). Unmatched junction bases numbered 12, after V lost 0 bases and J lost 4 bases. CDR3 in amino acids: CASSQESGTLRGYEQYF. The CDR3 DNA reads TGTGCCAGCAGCCAAGAAAGTGGGACCCTCAGGGGGTACGAGCAGTACTTC.

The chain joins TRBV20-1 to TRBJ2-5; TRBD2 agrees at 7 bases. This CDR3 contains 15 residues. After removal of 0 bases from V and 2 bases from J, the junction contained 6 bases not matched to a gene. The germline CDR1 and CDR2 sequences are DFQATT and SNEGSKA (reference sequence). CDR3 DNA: TGCAGTGCTAGAGATCAGCGGGGAAGTCAAGAGACCCAGTACTTC. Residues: CSARDQRGSQETQYF.

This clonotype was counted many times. CDR3 loop: CASSDRGGFDNQPQHF. CDR3 bases: TGCGCCAGCAGTGACAGGGGCGGTTTTGACAATCAGCCCCAGCATTTT. J is TRBJ1-5 and V is TRBV10-2; TRBD1 is a possible D gene (6 bases). Trimming took off 3 bases at V and 3 bases at J, with 15 bases between the two ends. Germline CDR1 WSHSY, CDR2 SAAADI. The CDR3 runs to 16 residues.

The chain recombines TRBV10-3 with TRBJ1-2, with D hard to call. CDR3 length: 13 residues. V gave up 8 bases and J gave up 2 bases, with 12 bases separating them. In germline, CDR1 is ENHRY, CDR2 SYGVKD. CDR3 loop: CAIAQRENYGYTF. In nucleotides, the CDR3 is TGTGCCATCGCCCAAAGGGAGAACTATGGCTACACCTTC.

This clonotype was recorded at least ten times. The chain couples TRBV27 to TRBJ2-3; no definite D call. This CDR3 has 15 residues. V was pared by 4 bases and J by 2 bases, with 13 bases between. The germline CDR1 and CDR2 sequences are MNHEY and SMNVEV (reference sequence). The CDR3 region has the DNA TGTGCCAGCAGTTCCCCCGGAACATACACAGATACGCAGTATTTT. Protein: CASSSPGTYTDTQYF.

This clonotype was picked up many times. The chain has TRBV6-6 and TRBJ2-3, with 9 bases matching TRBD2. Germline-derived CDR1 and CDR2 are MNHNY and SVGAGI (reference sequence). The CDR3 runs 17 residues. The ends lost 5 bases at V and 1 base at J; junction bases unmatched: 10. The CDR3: CASSPGVAGVRTDTQYF. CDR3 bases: TGTGCCAGCAGTCCCGGGGTAGCGGGAGTGCGCACAGATACGCAGTATTTT.

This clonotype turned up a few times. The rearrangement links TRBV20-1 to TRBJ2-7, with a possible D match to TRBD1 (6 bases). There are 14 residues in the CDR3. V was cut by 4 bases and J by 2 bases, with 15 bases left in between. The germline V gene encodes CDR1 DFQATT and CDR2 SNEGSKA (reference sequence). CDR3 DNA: TGCAGTGCTAAGTTACAGGGATCTCCCTACGAGCAGTACTTC. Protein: CSAKLQGSPYEQYF.

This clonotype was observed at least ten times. CDR3 region: CASREPRGGRTPYEQYV. CDR3 DNA sequence: TGTGCCAGCAGAGAACCCCGCGGAGGGCGGACTCCCTACGAGCAGTACGTC. V is TRBV6-1 and J is TRBJ2-7; TRBD2 might be the D (6 bases). Germline V gene lookup returns CDR1 MNHNS and CDR2 SASEGT. The CDR3 totals 17 residues. Trimming took off 6 bases at V and 2 bases at J, with 23 bases between the two ends.

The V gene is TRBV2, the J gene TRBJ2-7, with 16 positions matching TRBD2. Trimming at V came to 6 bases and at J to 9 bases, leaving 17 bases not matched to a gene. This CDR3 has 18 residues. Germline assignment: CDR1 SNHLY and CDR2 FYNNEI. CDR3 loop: CASRPTGTSGRAPHGQYV. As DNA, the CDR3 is TGTGCCAGCAGGCCAACCGGGACTAGCGGGAGGGCCCCTCATGGGCAGTACGTC.

In DNA form, the CDR3 reads TGTGCCAGCAGTCGCTCGGGACTAGCGGGGATCTACGAGCAGTACGTC. This gives the protein CASSRSGLAGIYEQYV. V is TRBV6-2 or TRBV6-3 and J is TRBJ2-7; 13 positions match TRBD2. The CDR3 is 16 residues long. The V gene end was trimmed by 5 bases and the J gene end by 3 bases; junction bases not matched to a gene: 7. From germline, CDR1 is MNHEY and CDR2 SVGEGT.

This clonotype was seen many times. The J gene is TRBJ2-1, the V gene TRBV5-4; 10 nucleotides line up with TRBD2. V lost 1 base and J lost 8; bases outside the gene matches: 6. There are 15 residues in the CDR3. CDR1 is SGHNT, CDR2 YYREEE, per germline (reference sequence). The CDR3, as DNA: TGTGCCAGCAGCTTGAAACTAGCGGGGCACTATGAGCAGTTCTTC. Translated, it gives CASSLKLAGHYEQFF.

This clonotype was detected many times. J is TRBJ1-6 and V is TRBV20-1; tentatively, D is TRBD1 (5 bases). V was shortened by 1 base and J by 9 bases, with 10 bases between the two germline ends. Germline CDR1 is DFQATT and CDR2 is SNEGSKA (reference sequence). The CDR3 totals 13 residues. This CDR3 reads CSARVDSGSPLHF. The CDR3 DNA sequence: TGCAGTGCTAGAGTTGACAGTGGTTCACCCCTCCACTTT.

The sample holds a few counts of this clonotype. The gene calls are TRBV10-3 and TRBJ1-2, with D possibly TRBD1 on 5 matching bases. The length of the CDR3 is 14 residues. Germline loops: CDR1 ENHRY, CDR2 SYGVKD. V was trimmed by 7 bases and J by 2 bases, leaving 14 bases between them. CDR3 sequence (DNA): TGTGCCATCATGGACGCCGGGGCAAACTATGGCTACACCTTC. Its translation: CAIMDAGANYGYTF.

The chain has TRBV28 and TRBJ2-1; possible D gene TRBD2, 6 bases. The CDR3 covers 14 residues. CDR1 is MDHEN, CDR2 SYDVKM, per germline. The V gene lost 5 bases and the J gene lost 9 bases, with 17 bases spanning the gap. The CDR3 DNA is TGTGCCAGCAGTCCGGACGGGAGAAGGGGTGAGCAGTTCTTC. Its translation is CASSPDGRRGEQFF.

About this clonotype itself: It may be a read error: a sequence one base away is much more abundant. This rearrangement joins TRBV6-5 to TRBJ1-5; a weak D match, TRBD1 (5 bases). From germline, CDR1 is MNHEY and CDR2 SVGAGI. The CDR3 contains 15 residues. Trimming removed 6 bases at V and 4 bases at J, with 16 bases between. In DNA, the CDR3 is TGTGCCAGCAGACGGGGACGGGATAGAAATCAGCCCCAGCATTTT. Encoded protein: CASRRGRDRNQPQHF.

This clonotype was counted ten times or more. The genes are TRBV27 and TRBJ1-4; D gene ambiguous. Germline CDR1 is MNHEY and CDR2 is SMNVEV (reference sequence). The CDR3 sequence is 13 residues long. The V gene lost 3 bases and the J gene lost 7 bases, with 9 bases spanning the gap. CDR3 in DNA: TGTGCCAGCAGTTTTTCGGCCCCTGAAAAACTGTTTTTT. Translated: CASSFSAPEKLFF.

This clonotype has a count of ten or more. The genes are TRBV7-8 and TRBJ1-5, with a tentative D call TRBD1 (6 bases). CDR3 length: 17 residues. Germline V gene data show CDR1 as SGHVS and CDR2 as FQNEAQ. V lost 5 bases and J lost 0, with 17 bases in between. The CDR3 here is CASSGGGSKHSNQPQHF. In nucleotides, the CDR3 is TGTGCCAGCAGCGGAGGGGGATCCAAACATAGCAATCAGCCCCAGCATTTT.

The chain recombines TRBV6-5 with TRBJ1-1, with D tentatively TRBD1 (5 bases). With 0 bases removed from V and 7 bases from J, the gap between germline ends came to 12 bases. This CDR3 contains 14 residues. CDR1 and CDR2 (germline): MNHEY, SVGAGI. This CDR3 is CASSYSGGGGEAFF. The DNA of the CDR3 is TGTGCCAGCAGTTACTCTGGGGGGGGAGGTGAAGCTTTCTTT.

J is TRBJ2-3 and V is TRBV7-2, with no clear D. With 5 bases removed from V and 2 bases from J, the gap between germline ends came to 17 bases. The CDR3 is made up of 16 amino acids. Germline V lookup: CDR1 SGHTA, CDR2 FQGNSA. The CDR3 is CASSLSLRRYTDTQYF. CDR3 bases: TGTGCCAGCAGCCTCTCCCTAAGGCGATACACAGATACGCAGTATTTT. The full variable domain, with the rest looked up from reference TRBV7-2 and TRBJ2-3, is GAGVSQSPSNKVTEKGKDVELRCDPISGHTALYWYRQSLGQGLEFLIYFQGNSAPDKSGLPSDRFSAERTGGSVSTLTIQRTQQEDSAVYLCASSLSLRRYTDTQYFGPGTRLTVL.

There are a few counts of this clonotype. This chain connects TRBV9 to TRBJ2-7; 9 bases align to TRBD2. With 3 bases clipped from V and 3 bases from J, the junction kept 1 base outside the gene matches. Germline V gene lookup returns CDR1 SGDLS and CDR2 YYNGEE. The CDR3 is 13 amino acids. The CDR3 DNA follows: TGTGCCAGCAGCGGGACTAGCGTCTACGAGCAGTACGTC. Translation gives CASSGTSVYEQYV.

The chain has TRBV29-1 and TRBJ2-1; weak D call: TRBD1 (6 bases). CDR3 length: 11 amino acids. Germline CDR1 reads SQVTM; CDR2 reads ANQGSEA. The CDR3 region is CTGGQGHEQFF. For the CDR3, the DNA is TGCACCGGCGGGCAGGGGCATGAGCAGTTCTTC.

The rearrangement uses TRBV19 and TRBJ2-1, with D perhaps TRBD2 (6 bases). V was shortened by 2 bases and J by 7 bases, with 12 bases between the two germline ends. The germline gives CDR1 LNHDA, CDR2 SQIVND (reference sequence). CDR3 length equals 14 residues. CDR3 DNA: TGTGCCAGTAGTATACCGGGGGACCGAAATGAGCAGTTCTTC. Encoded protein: CASSIPGDRNEQFF.